Sequencing of this T cell receptor beta chain was carried out in a study of blood T cell repertoires in COVID-19. Overall study: T cells, B-cell-depleted T cells, or PBMCs provided the cDNA or gDNA that served as material.

The assay was immunoSEQ multiplex PCR, and TCRdb's table has in-frame clones only and misses some. Altogether roughly 520,000 clones are present, 70% to 90% being singletons, with the ten largest covering approximately 2%. Study members were between about 18 and 100 years old and lived in approximately 25 US regions. Concerning this clone: Other DNA sequences in this sample translate to the same CDR3.

V lost 1 base and J lost 3; bases outside the gene matches: 2. The CDR3 is 14 amino acids. The germline V gene has CDR1 KGHSH and CDR2 LQKENI. The sample consisted of PBMCs or T cells enriched from blood (not recorded which). This sequence joins TRBV18 and TRBJ1-1, with 7 nucleotides matching TRBD1. The receptor comes from a woman in her forties who had recovered from COVID-19. CDR3 in amino acids: CASSPRTGDTEAFF. The CDR3 nucleotides are TGTGCCAGCTCACCACGCACAGGGGACACTGAAGCTTTCTTT.